This T cell receptor (beta chain) was profiled in a study of technical replicates of blood from a few donors. Between the trimmed V and J ends, which lost 2 bases and 4 bases, there was a span of 9 bases. The CDR3 covers 14 residues. Germline values: CDR1 SGDLS, CDR2 YYNGEE. The assay was immunoSEQ multiplex PCR, and TCRdb's table has in-frame clones only and misses some. The data hold approximately 69,000 clones, with around 97% observed a single time. The receptor comes from a human donor in good health. The chain joins TRBV9 to TRBJ1-4; D ambiguous. Sequences were obtained from T cells isolated from PBMCs. The CDR3, as DNA: TGTGCCAGCAGCGTGAGGGCCTATAATGAAAAACTGTTTTTT. Residues: CASSVRAYNEKLFF. Together with reference TRBV9 and TRBJ1-4, the CDR3 gives the full variable domain: DSGVTQTPKHLITATGQRVTLRCSPRSGDLSVYWYQQSLDQGLQFLIQYYNGEERAKGNILERFSAQQFPDLHSELNLSSLELGDSALYFCASSVRAYNEKLFFGSGTQLSVL.